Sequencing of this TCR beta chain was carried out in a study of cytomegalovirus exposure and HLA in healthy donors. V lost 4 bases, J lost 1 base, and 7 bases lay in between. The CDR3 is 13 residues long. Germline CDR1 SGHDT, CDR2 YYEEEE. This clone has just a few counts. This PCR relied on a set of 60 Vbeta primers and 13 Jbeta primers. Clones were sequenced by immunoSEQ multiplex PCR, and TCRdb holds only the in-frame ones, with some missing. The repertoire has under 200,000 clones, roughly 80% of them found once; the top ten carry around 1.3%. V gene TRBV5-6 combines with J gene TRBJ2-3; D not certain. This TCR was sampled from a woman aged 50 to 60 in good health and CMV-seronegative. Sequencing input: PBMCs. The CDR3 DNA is TGTGCCAGCAGCCGGAGAGGCACAGATACGCAGTATTTT. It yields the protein CASSRRGTDTQYF.